What follows are 26 T cell receptor beta chains derived from one specimen sequenced in a study of T cells in Graves' hyperthyroidism and ophthalmopathy. Amplified TCR beta CDR3 regions came from RNA transcripts. First-round RT-PCR of the TCR CDR3 relied on the HTBI primer set. From the multiplex PCR reads, TCRdb called clonotypes with MiXCR, one entry per CDR3 protein. In the table there are approximately 300,000 distinct CDR3 sequences, approximately 16% of which are singletons. Sequences were obtained from blood. The origin of the receptors is a man aged 25 to 40 with Graves' hyperthyroidism.

This clonotype appeared many times. The rearrangement links TRBV18 to TRBJ2-1; 10 bases agree with TRBD1. The CDR3 has 15 residues. Germline-derived CDR1 and CDR2 are KGHSH and LQKENI. The V gene end was trimmed by 6 bases and the J gene end by 4 bases; junction bases not matched to a gene: 6. This CDR3 is CASSPGQGIYNEQFF. As DNA, the CDR3 is TGTGCCAGCTCCCCGGGACAGGGGATATACAATGAGCAGTTCTTC.

This clonotype was seen at least ten times. The gene calls are TRBV29-1 and TRBJ1-1; D unclear. V was cut by 7 bases and J by 5 bases, with 17 bases left in between. CDR1 is SQVTM and CDR2 is ANQGSEA in the germline V gene. CDR3 length: 13 amino acids. This chain's CDR3 is CSAKDGIRTEAFF. DNA for the CDR3: TGCAGCGCAAAGGACGGAATTAGGACTGAAGCTTTCTTT.

This clonotype has a count of ten or more. The V call is TRBV6-1, the J call TRBJ1-1; 8 bases agree with TRBD1. Germline CDR1 reads MNHNS; CDR2 reads SASEGT. The CDR3 spans 18 residues. J was trimmed by 5 bases and V by 2 bases; bases with no gene match: 16. This CDR3 is CASSERPQGAVGGTEAFF. CDR3 DNA sequence: TGTGCCAGCAGTGAAAGGCCTCAGGGGGCGGTGGGAGGTACTGAAGCTTTCTTT.

The chain employs TRBV7-9 and TRBJ2-1, with a weak D call TRBD1 (5 bases). Germline loops: CDR1 SEHNR, CDR2 FQNEAQ (reference sequence). Trimming pared 3 bases from V and 0 bases from J, leaving 12 bases between. The CDR3 is 16 amino acids. The CDR3 DNA follows: TGTGCCAGCAGCTTTAGCAGGGTAGGCTCCTACAATGAGCAGTTCTTC. Its translation: CASSFSRVGSYNEQFF.

Regarding this clonotype: This may be a read error: a much more frequent sequence differs by one nucleotide. The J gene is TRBJ2-7, the V gene TRBV20-1; 7 positions agree with TRBD1. V gave up 0 bases and J gave up 3 bases; unmatched junction bases: 8. Germline V gene lookup returns CDR1 DFQATT and CDR2 SNEGSKA (reference sequence). The CDR3 has 15 residues. This CDR3 reads CSARDLGTVDYEQYF. CDR3 nucleotide sequence: TGCAGTGCTAGAGATCTTGGGACAGTAGACTACGAGCAGTACTTC.

This clonotype has at least ten counts. The chain has TRBV4-1 and TRBJ2-7; 8 nucleotides match TRBD1. The CDR3 has 14 residues. V gave up 4 bases and J gave up 2 bases; unmatched junction bases: 4. Germline V gene data show CDR1 as MGHRA and CDR2 as YSYEKL. The CDR3 spells CASSPEQGAYEQYF. The CDR3 DNA reads as TGCGCCAGCAGCCCCGAACAGGGGGCCTACGAGCAGTACTTC.

The chain carries TRBV19 and TRBJ2-4, with D unclear. This CDR3 spans 15 amino acids. Germline CDR1 is LNHDA and CDR2 is SQIVND (reference sequence). The germline V and J ends were trimmed by 6 bases and 0 bases, with 12 bases remaining between them. The CDR3: CASSLAMLAKNIQYF. CDR3 DNA: TGTGCCAGTAGCCTTGCTATGCTAGCCAAAAACATTCAGTACTTC. Full variable domain (remainder filled in from reference TRBV19 and TRBJ2-4): DGGITQSPKYLFRKEGQNVTLSCEQNLNHDAMYWYRQDPGQGLRLIYYSQIVNDFQKGDIAEGYSVSREKKESFPLTVTSAQKNPTAFYLCASSLAMLAKNIQYFGAGTRLSVL.

This clonotype turned up a few times. This chain links TRBV20-1 with TRBJ2-5; possible D gene TRBD2, 7 bases. From germline, CDR1 is DFQATT and CDR2 SNEGSKA (reference sequence). The V end lost 6 bases, the J end lost 4 bases, and 15 bases lay between the germline ends. The CDR3 has 13 amino acids. The CDR3 loop is CSARGGSLETQYF. The CDR3 bases are TGCAGTGCAAGGGGGGGTTCTCTAGAGACCCAGTACTTC.

This clonotype has a count of ten or more. The genes are TRBV12-5 and TRBJ1-2; D is undetermined. The V gene lost 1 base and the J gene lost 5 bases, with 5 bases spanning the gap. Germline CDR1 is LGHNT and CDR2 is FRNRAP. This CDR3 is built from 12 residues. CDR3 sequence (DNA): TGTGCTAGTGGTTTGGCAGGATATGGCTACACCTTC. This sequence encodes CASGLAGYGYTF. The variable domain in full, with the rest retrieved from reference TRBV12-5 and TRBJ1-2, is DARVTQTPRHKVTEMGQEVTMRCQPILGHNTVFWYRQTMMQGLELLAYFRNRAPLDDSGMPKDRFSAEMPDATLATLKIQPSEPRDSAVYFCASGLAGYGYTFGSGTRLTVV.

This clonotype occurred many times. J is TRBJ2-5 and V is TRBV20-1, with D perhaps matching TRBD2 (5 bases). Trimming shortened V by 4 bases and J by 3 bases, and 15 bases separated the two germline ends. CDR1 is DFQATT and CDR2 is SNEGSKA in the germline V gene (reference sequence). The CDR3 runs to 14 residues. The DNA for the CDR3 is TGCAGTGCTATCGTCCGGGGTCGGGAAGAGACCCAGTACTTC. Amino acids: CSAIVRGREETQYF.

There are a few counts of this clonotype. The V gene is TRBV20-1, the J gene TRBJ2-1, with 12 bases identical to TRBD2. Germline V gene data show CDR1 as DFQATT and CDR2 as SNEGSKA (reference sequence). Losses at the gene ends were 4 bases for V and 0 bases for J; bases not matched to a gene: 4. The CDR3 spans 16 residues. The chain's CDR3 is CSAKTLAGGSYNEQFF. CDR3 DNA: TGCAGTGCTAAAACACTAGCGGGAGGCTCCTACAATGAGCAGTTCTTC.

The rearrangement joins TRBV7-9 to TRBJ1-3; D may be TRBD1 (5 bases). CDR3 length equals 16 residues. CDR1 is SEHNR and CDR2 is FQNEAQ in the germline V gene (reference sequence). Trimming removed 4 bases from V and 0 bases from J, with 13 bases in between. CDR3 amino acids: CASSSGGSSSGNTIYF. The CDR3 DNA reads as TGTGCCAGCAGCTCTGGGGGGAGCAGCTCTGGAAACACCATATATTTT.

This clonotype has at least ten counts. This sequence joins TRBV2 and TRBJ1-2; D unresolved. The CDR3 loop spans 16 amino acids. V dropped 0 bases and J dropped 4 bases, with 15 bases sitting between them. The V gene's germline CDR1 is SNHLY and CDR2 FYNNEI. CDR3 region: CASSEATTARGYGYTF. For the CDR3, the DNA is TGTGCCAGCAGTGAAGCGACCACGGCCCGTGGCTATGGCTACACCTTC. The full variable domain, rest sourced from reference TRBV2 and TRBJ1-2, is EPEVTQTPSHQVTQMGQEVILRCVPISNHLYFYWYRQILGQKVEFLVSFYNNEISEKSEIFDDQFSVERPDGSNFTLKIRSTKLEDSAMYFCASSEATTARGYGYTFGSGTRLTVV.

This clonotype has only a few counts. The gene calls are TRBV19 and TRBJ1-2; no clear D gene. Germline V gives CDR1 LNHDA, CDR2 SQIVND (reference sequence). Trimming took 3 bases from V and 6 from J, leaving 11 bases between them. The CDR3 has 13 amino acids. CDR3 sequence reads: CASSIQNLNGYTF. CDR3 bases: TGTGCCAGTAGTATCCAGAACCTTAATGGCTACACCTTC.

This clonotype appeared many times. CDR3 amino acids: CASSGQWGLAPETQYF. The CDR3 DNA is TGTGCCAGCAGTGGGCAGTGGGGACTAGCGCCGGAGACCCAGTACTTC. V is TRBV27 and J is TRBJ2-5; TRBD2 aligns across 10 bases. J lost 5 bases, V lost 5 bases, and 11 bases had no gene match. Per the germline V gene, CDR1 is MNHEY and CDR2 is SMNVEV (reference sequence). The CDR3 is 16 residues long.

This clonotype was seen many times. The chain combines TRBV20-1 with TRBJ1-1, with TRBD1 as a possible D gene (5 bases). CDR1 DFQATT and CDR2 SNEGSKA come from the germline V gene (reference sequence). The CDR3 has 15 amino acids. Trimming cost V 2 bases and J 1 base, with 14 bases left between them. CDR3 nucleotide sequence: TGCAGTGCTAGACAGGGAAATTGGGGGAACACTGAAGCTTTCTTT. Encoded protein: CSARQGNWGNTEAFF.

The chain recombines TRBV7-9 with TRBJ2-1; D gene unclear. V shed 0 bases and J shed 5 bases, with 8 bases lying between them. Germline V lookup: CDR1 SEHNR, CDR2 FQNEAQ (reference sequence). The CDR3 consists of 14 residues. CDR3 region: CASSLAGMDNEQFF. DNA for the CDR3: TGTGCCAGCAGCTTAGCGGGAATGGACAATGAGCAGTTCTTC.

The V call is TRBV5-1, the J call TRBJ1-5, with D perhaps TRBD1 (5 bases). Germline V gives CDR1 SGHRS, CDR2 YFSETQ. The CDR3 length is 13 residues. The ends were cut back, 6 bases at V and 7 bases at J, with 14 bases in the middle. The CDR3 here is CASNEGPGQPQHF. CDR3 in DNA: TGCGCCAGCAATGAGGGGCCAGGGCAGCCCCAGCATTTT.

The J gene is TRBJ2-1, the V gene TRBV24-1; TRBD2 agrees at 7 bases. Germline V gives CDR1 KGHDR, CDR2 SFDVKD. V lost 6 bases, J lost 6 bases, and 10 bases stayed unmatched. This CDR3 is built from 15 residues. In DNA, the CDR3 is TGTGCCACCAGTAGAGAGGGAGGGTCTAGCAATGAGCAGTTCTTC. It is translated as CATSREGGSSNEQFF.

A few counts support this clonotype. This sequence joins TRBV20-1 and TRBJ1-5; D gene uncertain. Trimming stripped 3 bases from V and 5 bases from J, with 8 bases between. This CDR3 spans 12 amino acids. Per the germline V gene, CDR1 is DFQATT and CDR2 is SNEGSKA (reference sequence). CDR3 nucleotide sequence: TGCAGTGCTAGGTCCGGTGATCAGCCCCAGCATTTT. It yields the protein CSARSGDQPQHF.

Ten or more counts support this clonotype. The chain joins TRBV6-6 to TRBJ1-5; 7 nucleotides match TRBD1. The CDR3 sequence is 14 residues long. Trimming took 0 bases from V and 8 from J; bases not matched to a gene: 4. Germline V lookup: CDR1 MNHNY, CDR2 SVGAGI (reference sequence). CDR3 in amino acids: CASSYSGTAKPQHF. CDR3 DNA: TGTGCCAGCAGTTACTCAGGGACAGCGAAGCCCCAGCATTTT.

This clonotype was recorded at least ten times. V is TRBV7-9 and J is TRBJ2-1; 9 bases map to TRBD2. This CDR3 is built from 15 residues. J lost 5 bases, V lost 5 bases, and 7 bases had no gene match. Germline lookup yields CDR1 SEHNR and CDR2 FQNEAQ (reference sequence). CDR3 sequence (DNA): TGTGCCAGCAGCCCTCGACTAGCGGCCAACAATGAGCAGTTCTTC. Translation gives CASSPRLAANNEQFF.

This clonotype has a count of ten or more. The chain combines TRBV20-1 with TRBJ2-1, with TRBD2 identical over 10 bases. V lost 3 bases and J lost 8; bases outside the gene matches: 7. CDR3 length: 14 amino acids. Looked up from germline, CDR1 is DFQATT and CDR2 is SNEGSKA (reference sequence). Written as DNA, the CDR3 is TGCAGTGCTAGTAGCGGGAGGCCTTGGGATGAGCAGTTCTTC. This codes for CSASSGRPWDEQFF.

This clonotype was seen repeatedly, ten times or more. A much more abundant neighbour one base away suggests this may be a read error. The chain joins TRBV7-9 to TRBJ2-1; D is uncertain. The germline V gene encodes CDR1 SEHNR and CDR2 FQNEAQ (reference sequence). CDR3 size: 11 residues. V was trimmed by 3 bases and J by 5 bases, leaving 2 bases between them. The DNA of the CDR3 is TGTGCCAGCAGCTTTAACAATGAGCAGTTCTTC. Protein product: CASSFNNEQFF. The entire variable domain, with the rest obtained from reference TRBV7-9 and TRBJ2-1, is as follows: DTGVSQNPRHKITKRGQNVTFRCDPISEHNRLYWYRQTLGQGPEFLTYFQNEAQLEKSRLLSDRFSAERPKGSFSTLEIQRTEQGDSAMYLCASSFNNEQFFGPGTRLTVL.

This clonotype was recorded at least ten times. The chain carries TRBV20-1 and TRBJ2-1; D may be TRBD2 (6 bases). Trimming cost V 6 bases and J 6 bases, with 9 bases left between them. In germline, CDR1 is DFQATT, CDR2 SNEGSKA (reference sequence). This CDR3 contains 11 residues. The CDR3 is CSATRGNEQFF. For the CDR3, the DNA is TGCAGTGCGACTAGAGGCAATGAGCAGTTCTTC.

This clonotype was picked up a small number of times. This chain links TRBV20-1 with TRBJ2-3; possibly TRBD1 or TRBD2 for D (5 bases each). Germline lookup yields CDR1 DFQATT and CDR2 SNEGSKA (reference sequence). The CDR3 is 15 amino acids. Trimming took 2 bases from V and 3 from J, leaving 15 bases between them. The CDR3 nucleotides are TGCAGTGCTAGAAGGGACGCCGCCGGAACAGATACGCAGTATTTT. The encoded protein is CSARRDAAGTDTQYF.